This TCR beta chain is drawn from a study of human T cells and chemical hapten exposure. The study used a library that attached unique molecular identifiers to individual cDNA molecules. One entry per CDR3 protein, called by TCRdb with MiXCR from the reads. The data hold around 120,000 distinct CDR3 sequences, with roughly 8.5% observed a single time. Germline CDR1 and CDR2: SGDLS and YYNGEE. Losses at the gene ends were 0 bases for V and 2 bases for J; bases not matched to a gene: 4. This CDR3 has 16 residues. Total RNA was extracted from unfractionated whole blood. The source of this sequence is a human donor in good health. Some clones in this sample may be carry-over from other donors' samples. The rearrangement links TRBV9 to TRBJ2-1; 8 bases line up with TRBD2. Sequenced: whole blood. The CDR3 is CASSVAPGGAYNEQFF. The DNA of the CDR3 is TGTGCCAGCAGCGTAGCTCCGGGAGGGGCCTACAATGAGCAGTTCTTC. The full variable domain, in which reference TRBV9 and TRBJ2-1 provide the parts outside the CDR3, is DSGVTQTPKHLITATGQRVTLRCSPRSGDLSVYWYQQSLDQGLQFLIQYYNGEERAKGNILERFSAQQFPDLHSELNLSSLELGDSALYFCASSVAPGGAYNEQFFGPGTRLTVL.